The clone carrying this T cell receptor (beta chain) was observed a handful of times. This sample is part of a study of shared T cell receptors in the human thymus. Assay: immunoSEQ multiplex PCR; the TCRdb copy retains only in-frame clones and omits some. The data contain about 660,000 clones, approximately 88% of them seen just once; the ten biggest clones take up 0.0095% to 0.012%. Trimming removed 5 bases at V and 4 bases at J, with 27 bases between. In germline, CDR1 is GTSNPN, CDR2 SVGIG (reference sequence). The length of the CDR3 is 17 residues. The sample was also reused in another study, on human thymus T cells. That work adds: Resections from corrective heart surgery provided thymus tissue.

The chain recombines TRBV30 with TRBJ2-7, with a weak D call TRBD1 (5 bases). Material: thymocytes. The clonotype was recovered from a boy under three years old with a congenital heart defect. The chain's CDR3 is CAWGAIVGQRPSYEQYF. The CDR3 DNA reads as TGTGCCTGGGGAGCTATAGTGGGGCAGCGCCCTAGTTACGAGCAGTACTTC.